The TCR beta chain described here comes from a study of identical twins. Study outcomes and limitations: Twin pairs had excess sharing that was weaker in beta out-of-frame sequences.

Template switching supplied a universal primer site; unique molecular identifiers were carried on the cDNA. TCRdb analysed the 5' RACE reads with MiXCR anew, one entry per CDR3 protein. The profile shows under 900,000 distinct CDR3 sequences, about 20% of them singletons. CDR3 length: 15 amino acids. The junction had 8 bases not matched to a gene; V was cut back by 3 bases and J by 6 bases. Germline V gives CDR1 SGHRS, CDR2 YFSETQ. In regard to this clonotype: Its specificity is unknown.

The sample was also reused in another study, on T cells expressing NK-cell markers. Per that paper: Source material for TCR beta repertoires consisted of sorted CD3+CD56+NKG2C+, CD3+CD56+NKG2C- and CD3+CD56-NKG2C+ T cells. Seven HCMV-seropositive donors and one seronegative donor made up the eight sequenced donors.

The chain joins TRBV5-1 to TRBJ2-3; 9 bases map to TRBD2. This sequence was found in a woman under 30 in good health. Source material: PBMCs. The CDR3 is CASSSVSGRSDTQYF. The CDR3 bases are TGCGCCAGCAGCTCTGTCAGCGGGAGGTCCGATACGCAGTATTTT.